This is a list of T cell receptor beta chains from one sample in a study of human T cells and chemical hapten exposure. One entry per CDR3 protein, called by TCRdb with MiXCR from the 5' RACE reads. Of approximately 81,000 distinct CDR3 sequences listed, roughly 8% are singletons. These receptors came from a male donor in good health. Both conserved end residues are part of each CDR3. D genes are given only for firm matches. Not all rows give a size; the values are once, few, many and, for expanded clones, a class.

cdr3_nt: TGTGCCAGCAGCTTAGCACAGGGAGCCTCATACAATGAGCAGTTCTTC; cdr3_aa: CASSLAQGASYNEQFF; v_call: TRBV7-9; clone_size: -; j_call: TRBJ2-1; d_call: -
cdr3_nt: TGTGCCAGCAGCCTGGCCGGGACATCCAACACTGAAGCTTTCTTT; cdr3_aa: CASSLAGTSNTEAFF; v_call: TRBV7-9; clone_size: -; j_call: TRBJ1-1; d_call: -
cdr3_nt: TGCAGTGCTAGAGAAGTGGTCAGACAGCCCTATGGCTACACCTTC; cdr3_aa: CSAREVVRQPYGYTF; v_call: TRBV20-1; clone_size: many; j_call: TRBJ1-2; d_call: -
cdr3_nt: TGCGCCAGCAGCCAACAAGAGACAGGGGGCTATGGCTACACCTTC; cdr3_aa: CASSQQETGGYGYTF; v_call: TRBV4-1; clone_size: -; j_call: TRBJ1-2; d_call: TRBD1
cdr3_nt: TGTGCCAGCAGTCGACCGAATTATGGCTACACCTTC; cdr3_aa: CASSRPNYGYTF; v_call: TRBV6-5; clone_size: few; j_call: TRBJ1-2; d_call: -
cdr3_nt: TGTGCCAGCAGCCCTGGGGGCGGTGCGAACACCGGGGAGCTGTTTTTT; cdr3_aa: CASSPGGGANTGELFF; v_call: TRBV12-3/TRBV12-4; clone_size: many; j_call: TRBJ2-2; d_call: -
cdr3_nt: TGTGCCAGCAGGCCCGGGACAGGAACCGAAGCTTTCTTT; cdr3_aa: CASRPGTGTEAFF; v_call: TRBV6-5; clone_size: few; j_call: TRBJ1-1; d_call: TRBD1
cdr3_nt: TGTGCCAGCAGCTTGTACAGGGGGGGGGGCAATCAGCCCCAGCATTTT; cdr3_aa: CASSLYRGGGNQPQHF; v_call: TRBV7-9; clone_size: few; j_call: TRBJ1-5; d_call: TRBD1
cdr3_nt: TGTGCCAGCAGCCGGGAGCGGGGGCAAGAGACCCAGTACTTC; cdr3_aa: CASSRERGQETQYF; v_call: TRBV14; clone_size: -; j_call: TRBJ2-5; d_call: TRBD2
cdr3_nt: TGTGCCAGCAGGGAAGGGGAGACCGGGGAGCTGTTTTTT; cdr3_aa: CASREGETGELFF; v_call: TRBV2; clone_size: few; j_call: TRBJ2-2; d_call: -
cdr3_nt: TGTGCCAGCAGGCGACAGGGGTCTAGCACAGATACGCAGTATTTT; cdr3_aa: CASRRQGSSTDTQYF; v_call: TRBV7-2; clone_size: many; j_call: TRBJ2-3; d_call: TRBD1
cdr3_nt: TGTGCCAGCAGCGAGGGCGTGGGTCAGCCCCAGCATTTT; cdr3_aa: CASSEGVGQPQHF; v_call: TRBV6-4; clone_size: many; j_call: TRBJ1-5; d_call: -
cdr3_nt: TGTGCCAGCAGTCTCGGACTGAATAATTCACCCCTCCACTTT; cdr3_aa: CASSLGLNNSPLHF; v_call: TRBV12-3/TRBV12-4; clone_size: many; j_call: TRBJ1-6; d_call: -
cdr3_nt: TGTGCCAGCAGCCCCCGGGCCCAGGGCAGCTCTGGGGCCAACGTCCTGACTTTC; cdr3_aa: CASSPRAQGSSGANVLTF; v_call: TRBV2; clone_size: few; j_call: TRBJ2-6; d_call: -
cdr3_nt: TGTGCCAGCAAACAGGGGACCACTGAAGCTTTCTTT; cdr3_aa: CASKQGTTEAFF; v_call: TRBV2; clone_size: -; j_call: TRBJ1-1; d_call: TRBD1
cdr3_nt: TGTGCCCACCGGGACAGTCGTTCTGGGGGCTACACCTTC; cdr3_aa: CAHRDSRSGGYTF; v_call: TRBV19; clone_size: -; j_call: TRBJ1-2; d_call: TRBD1
cdr3_nt: TGTGCCAGCAAGTCTGATACGGGACGCCCACTCAGCACAGATACGCAGTATTTT; cdr3_aa: CASKSDTGRPLSTDTQYF; v_call: TRBV12-3/TRBV12-4; clone_size: few; j_call: TRBJ2-3; d_call: -
cdr3_nt: TGCGCCAGCAGCCAGCTTCCGACGAGTTCCGGGGCCAACGTCCTGACTTTC; cdr3_aa: CASSQLPTSSGANVLTF; v_call: TRBV4-1; clone_size: -; j_call: TRBJ2-6; d_call: -
cdr3_nt: TGTGCCATCAGATCACAGACAGGGGACCAAGAGACCCAGTACTTC; cdr3_aa: CAIRSQTGDQETQYF; v_call: TRBV10-3; clone_size: -; j_call: TRBJ2-5; d_call: TRBD1
cdr3_nt: TGTGCCAGCAGCTTAGGTCTGAGATCCTACGAGCAGTACTTC; cdr3_aa: CASSLGLRSYEQYF; v_call: TRBV7-9; clone_size: once; j_call: TRBJ2-7; d_call: -
cdr3_nt: TGTGCCAGCAGTCGCACCGGACAGGGTGTAGAAAAACTGTTTTTT; cdr3_aa: CASSRTGQGVEKLFF; v_call: TRBV6-6; clone_size: many; j_call: TRBJ1-4; d_call: TRBD1
cdr3_nt: TGCGCCAGCAGCCAAGAAGGGGGACGAATCTACGAGCAGTACTTC; cdr3_aa: CASSQEGGRIYEQYF; v_call: TRBV4-1; clone_size: -; j_call: TRBJ2-7; d_call: -
cdr3_nt: TGTGCCAGCAGCCCCGATAGCCAAGAGACCCAGTACTTC; cdr3_aa: CASSPDSQETQYF; v_call: TRBV7-9; clone_size: many; j_call: TRBJ2-5; d_call: -
cdr3_nt: TGCGAGAGTCGTTCGACCATGAACACTGAAGCTTTCTTT; cdr3_aa: CESRSTMNTEAFF; v_call: TRBV6-2/TRBV6-3; clone_size: -; j_call: TRBJ1-1; d_call: -
cdr3_nt: TGTGCCTCCCGACTTGGCGCGTGGGAGACCCAGTACTTC; cdr3_aa: CASRLGAWETQYF; v_call: TRBV27; clone_size: many; j_call: TRBJ2-5; d_call: -
cdr3_nt: TGTGCCAGCAGGCCGGGACAGGGGGCAATAAGCAATCAGCCCCAGCATTTT; cdr3_aa: CASRPGQGAISNQPQHF; v_call: TRBV6-1; clone_size: few; j_call: TRBJ1-5; d_call: TRBD1
cdr3_nt: TGTGCTAGTTCCCCGGGGGTGGGCTATGGCTACACCTTC; cdr3_aa: CASSPGVGYGYTF; v_call: TRBV12-5; clone_size: many; j_call: TRBJ1-2; d_call: -
cdr3_nt: TGCAGTGCCGGGCTGGTTAGTAGCAATCAGCCCCAGCATTTT; cdr3_aa: CSAGLVSSNQPQHF; v_call: TRBV20-1; clone_size: few; j_call: TRBJ1-5; d_call: -
cdr3_nt: TGTGCCACCCAATCGCAGGGGCATCAGCCCCAGCATTTT; cdr3_aa: CATQSQGHQPQHF; v_call: TRBV10-3; clone_size: few; j_call: TRBJ1-5; d_call: -
cdr3_nt: TGTGCCAGCAGCCAAGTCCGGGCCGGGGCCAACGTCCTGACTTTC; cdr3_aa: CASSQVRAGANVLTF; v_call: TRBV3-1; clone_size: many; j_call: TRBJ2-6; d_call: -
cdr3_nt: TGTGCCTGGAGTGGGGGGACTAGCGGGACTCACGAGCAGTACTTC; cdr3_aa: CAWSGGTSGTHEQYF; v_call: TRBV30; clone_size: few; j_call: TRBJ2-7; d_call: TRBD2
cdr3_nt: TGCGCCAGCAGCTTGTTACCAAACACCGGGGAGCTGTTTTTT; cdr3_aa: CASSLLPNTGELFF; v_call: TRBV5-1; clone_size: -; j_call: TRBJ2-2; d_call: -
cdr3_nt: TGTGCCAGCAGTTATCGTCCTAGAGCAGATACGCAGTATTTT; cdr3_aa: CASSYRPRADTQYF; v_call: TRBV6-5; clone_size: few; j_call: TRBJ2-3; d_call: -
cdr3_nt: TGCAGTGCTAGAGAACCGGGGACGCCTCCCTACGAGCAGTACTTC; cdr3_aa: CSAREPGTPPYEQYF; v_call: TRBV20-1; clone_size: many; j_call: TRBJ2-7; d_call: -
cdr3_nt: TGTGCCACCAGTGAGGGCAGGAGCTCTGGGGCCAACGTCCTGACTTTC; cdr3_aa: CATSEGRSSGANVLTF; v_call: TRBV24-1; clone_size: -; j_call: TRBJ2-6; d_call: -
cdr3_nt: TGTGCCAGCAGTACCCAGGCCCCCAACTCTGGGGCCAACGTCCTGACTTTC; cdr3_aa: CASSTQAPNSGANVLTF; v_call: TRBV27; clone_size: many; j_call: TRBJ2-6; d_call: -
cdr3_nt: TGTGCCAGCAGTTTACGGCTACTGAACACCGGGGAGCTGTTTTTT; cdr3_aa: CASSLRLLNTGELFF; v_call: TRBV12-3/TRBV12-4; clone_size: -; j_call: TRBJ2-2; d_call: -
cdr3_nt: TGCAGTGCTACACAGGGAGAGAACTATGGCTACACCTTC; cdr3_aa: CSATQGENYGYTF; v_call: TRBV20-1; clone_size: -; j_call: TRBJ1-2; d_call: -
cdr3_nt: TGTGCCAGCAGCTTAGGCGGGACAGACTACAATGAGCAGTTCTTC; cdr3_aa: CASSLGGTDYNEQFF; v_call: TRBV7-2; clone_size: few; j_call: TRBJ2-1; d_call: -
cdr3_nt: TGTGCCATCAGTGAGTCGTTCCTGGGCACAGATACGCAGTATTTT; cdr3_aa: CAISESFLGTDTQYF; v_call: TRBV10-3; clone_size: -; j_call: TRBJ2-3; d_call: -
cdr3_nt: TGTGCCATCAGCGTCACCCGGGACAGGGTCACAGATACGCAGTATTTT; cdr3_aa: CAISVTRDRVTDTQYF; v_call: TRBV10-3; clone_size: few; j_call: TRBJ2-3; d_call: TRBD1
cdr3_nt: TGTGCCAGCAGTTTAGGAGACACCCTCGATGAGCAGTTCTTC; cdr3_aa: CASSLGDTLDEQFF; v_call: TRBV12-3/TRBV12-4; clone_size: -; j_call: TRBJ2-1; d_call: -
cdr3_nt: TGTGCCAGCAGTGCAGGGGCGCGGACTGAAGCTTTCTTT; cdr3_aa: CASSAGARTEAFF; v_call: TRBV2; clone_size: -; j_call: TRBJ1-1; d_call: -
cdr3_nt: TGCAGTGCTAGAGATACCGCCAAGGAGGGACTAAACACTGAAGCTTTCTTT; cdr3_aa: CSARDTAKEGLNTEAFF; v_call: TRBV20-1; clone_size: -; j_call: TRBJ1-1; d_call: -
cdr3_nt: TGTGCCAGCAGTGATCTACTAGCGGAACTTAGGAAAAACATTCAGTACTTC; cdr3_aa: CASSDLLAELRKNIQYF; v_call: TRBV2; clone_size: -; j_call: TRBJ2-4; d_call: TRBD2
cdr3_nt: TGCAGCGCGAAGGACAGCGGCAACAATCAGCCCCAGCATTTT; cdr3_aa: CSAKDSGNNQPQHF; v_call: TRBV29-1; clone_size: many; j_call: TRBJ1-5; d_call: -